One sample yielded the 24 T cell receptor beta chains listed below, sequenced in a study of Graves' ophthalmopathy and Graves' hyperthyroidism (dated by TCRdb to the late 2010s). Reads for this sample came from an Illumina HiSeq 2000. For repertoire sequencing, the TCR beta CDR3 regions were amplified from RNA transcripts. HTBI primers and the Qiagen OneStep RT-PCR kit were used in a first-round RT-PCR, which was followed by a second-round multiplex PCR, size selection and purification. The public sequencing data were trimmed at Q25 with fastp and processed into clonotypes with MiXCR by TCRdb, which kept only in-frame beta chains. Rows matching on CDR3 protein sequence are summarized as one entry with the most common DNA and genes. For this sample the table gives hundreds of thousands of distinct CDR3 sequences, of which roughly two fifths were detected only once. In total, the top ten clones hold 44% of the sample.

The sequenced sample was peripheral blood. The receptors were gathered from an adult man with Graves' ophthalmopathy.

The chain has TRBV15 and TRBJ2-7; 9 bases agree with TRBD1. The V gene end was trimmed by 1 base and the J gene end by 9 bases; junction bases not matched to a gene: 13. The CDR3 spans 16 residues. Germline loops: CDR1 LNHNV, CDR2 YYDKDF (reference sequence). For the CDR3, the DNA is TGTGCCACCAGCAGAGCCGGGACAGGGCAAGGAATTGGGCAGTACTTC. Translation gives CATSRAGTGQGIGQYF.

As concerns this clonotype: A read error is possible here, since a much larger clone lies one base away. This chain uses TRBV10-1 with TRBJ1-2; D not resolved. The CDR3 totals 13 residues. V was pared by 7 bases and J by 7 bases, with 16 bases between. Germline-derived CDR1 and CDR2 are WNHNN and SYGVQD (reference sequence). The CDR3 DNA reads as TGCGCCAGCAACCTCGGGGTAACCTCTGGCTACACCTTC. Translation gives CASNLGVTSGYTF.

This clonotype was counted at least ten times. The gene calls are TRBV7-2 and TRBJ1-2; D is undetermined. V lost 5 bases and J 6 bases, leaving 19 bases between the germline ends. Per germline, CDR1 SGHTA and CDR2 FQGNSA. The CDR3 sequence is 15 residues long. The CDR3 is CASSPYGRTADGYTF. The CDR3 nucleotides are TGTGCCAGCAGCCCCTATGGCCGGACCGCGGATGGCTACACCTTC.

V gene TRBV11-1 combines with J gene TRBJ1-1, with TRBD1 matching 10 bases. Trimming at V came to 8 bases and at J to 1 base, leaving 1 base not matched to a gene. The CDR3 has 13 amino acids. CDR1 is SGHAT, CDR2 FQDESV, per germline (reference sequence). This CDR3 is CASGQGENTEAFF. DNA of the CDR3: TGTGCCAGCGGACAGGGGGAGAACACTGAAGCTTTCTTT.

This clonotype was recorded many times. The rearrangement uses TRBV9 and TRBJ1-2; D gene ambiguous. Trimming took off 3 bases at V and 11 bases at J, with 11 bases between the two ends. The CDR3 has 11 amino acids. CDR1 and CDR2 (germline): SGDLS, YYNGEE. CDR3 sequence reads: CASSADKRYTF. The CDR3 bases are TGTGCCAGCAGCGCCGATAAAAGGTACACCTTC.

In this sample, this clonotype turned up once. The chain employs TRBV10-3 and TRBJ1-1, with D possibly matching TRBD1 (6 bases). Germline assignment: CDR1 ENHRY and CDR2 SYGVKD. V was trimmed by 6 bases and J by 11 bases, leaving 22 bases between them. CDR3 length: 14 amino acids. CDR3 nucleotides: TGTGCCATCAGCGATGAGACAGGCCCTACCGTCGCTTTCTTT. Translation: CAISDETGPTVAFF.

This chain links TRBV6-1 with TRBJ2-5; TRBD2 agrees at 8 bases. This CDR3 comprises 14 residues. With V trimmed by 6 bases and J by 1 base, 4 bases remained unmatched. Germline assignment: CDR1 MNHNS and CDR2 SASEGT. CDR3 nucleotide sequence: TGTGCCAGCAGGCGGGGGGCCGGCCAAGAGACCCAGTACTTC. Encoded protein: CASRRGAGQETQYF.

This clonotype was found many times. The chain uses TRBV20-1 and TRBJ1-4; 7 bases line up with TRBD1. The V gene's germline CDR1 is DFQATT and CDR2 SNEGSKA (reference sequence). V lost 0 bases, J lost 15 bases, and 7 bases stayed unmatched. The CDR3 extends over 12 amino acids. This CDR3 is CSARDGQDNLFF. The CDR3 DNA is TGCAGTGCTAGAGACGGACAGGACAACTTGTTTTTT.

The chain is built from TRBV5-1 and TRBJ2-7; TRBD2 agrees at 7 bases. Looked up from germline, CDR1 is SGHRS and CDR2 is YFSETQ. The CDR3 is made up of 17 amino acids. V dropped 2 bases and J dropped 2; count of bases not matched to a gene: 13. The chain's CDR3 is CASSLRLAQPSAYEQYF. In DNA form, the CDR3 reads TGCGCCAGCAGCTTAAGACTAGCACAGCCCTCCGCCTACGAGCAGTACTTC.

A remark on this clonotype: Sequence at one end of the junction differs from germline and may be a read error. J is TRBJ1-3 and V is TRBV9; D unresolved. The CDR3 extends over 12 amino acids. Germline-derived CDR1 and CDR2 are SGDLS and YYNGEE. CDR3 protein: CVSSVAGNTIYF. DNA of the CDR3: TGTGTCAGCAGCGTAGCCGGGAACACCATATATTTT.

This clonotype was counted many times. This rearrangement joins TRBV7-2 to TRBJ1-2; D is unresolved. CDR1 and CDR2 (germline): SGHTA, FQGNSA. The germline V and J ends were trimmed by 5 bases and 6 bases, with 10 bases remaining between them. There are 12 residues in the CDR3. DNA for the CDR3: TGTGCCAGCAGCGAGACGGATCATGGCTACACCTTC. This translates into CASSETDHGYTF.

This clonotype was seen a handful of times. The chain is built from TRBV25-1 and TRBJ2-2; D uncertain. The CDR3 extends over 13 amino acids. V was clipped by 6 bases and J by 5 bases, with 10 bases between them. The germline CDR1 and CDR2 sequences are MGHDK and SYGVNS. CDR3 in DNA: TGTGCCAGCAGCCGAGGCCTGACCGGGGAGCTGTTTTTT. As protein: CASSRGLTGELFF.

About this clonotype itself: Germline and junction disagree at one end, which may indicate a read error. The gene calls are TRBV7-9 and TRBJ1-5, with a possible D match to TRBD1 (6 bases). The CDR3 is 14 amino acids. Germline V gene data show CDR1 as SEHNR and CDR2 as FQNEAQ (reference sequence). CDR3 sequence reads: CASSLEPTGQPRHF. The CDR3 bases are TGTGCCAGCAGCTTAGAACCAACAGGACAGCCCCGGCATTTT. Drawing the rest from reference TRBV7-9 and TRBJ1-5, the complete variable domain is DTGVSQNPRHKITKRGQNVTFRCDPISEHNRLYWYRQTLGQGPEFLTYFQNEAQLEKSRLLSDRFSAERPKGSFSTLEIQRTEQGDSAMYLCASSLEPTGQPRHFGDGTRLSIL.

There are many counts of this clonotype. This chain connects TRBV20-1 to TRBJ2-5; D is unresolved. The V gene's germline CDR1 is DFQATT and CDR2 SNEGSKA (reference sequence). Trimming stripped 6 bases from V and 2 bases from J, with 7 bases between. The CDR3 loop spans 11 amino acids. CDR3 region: CSATAQETQYF. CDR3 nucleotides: TGCAGTGCCACAGCACAAGAGACCCAGTACTTC.

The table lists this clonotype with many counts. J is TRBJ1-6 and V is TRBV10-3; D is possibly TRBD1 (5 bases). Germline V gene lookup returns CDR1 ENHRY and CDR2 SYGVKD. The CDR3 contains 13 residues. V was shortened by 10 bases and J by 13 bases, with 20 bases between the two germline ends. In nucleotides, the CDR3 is TGTGCCAGCACCCGGGACCGACAATCGCCCCTCCACTTT. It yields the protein CASTRDRQSPLHF.

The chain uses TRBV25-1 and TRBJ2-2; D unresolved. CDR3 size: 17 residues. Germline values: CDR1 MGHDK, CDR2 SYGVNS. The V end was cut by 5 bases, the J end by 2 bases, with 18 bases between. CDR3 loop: CASSPFAKRRNTGELFF. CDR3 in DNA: TGTGCCAGCAGTCCCTTTGCGAAGAGGAGAAACACCGGGGAGCTGTTTTTT.

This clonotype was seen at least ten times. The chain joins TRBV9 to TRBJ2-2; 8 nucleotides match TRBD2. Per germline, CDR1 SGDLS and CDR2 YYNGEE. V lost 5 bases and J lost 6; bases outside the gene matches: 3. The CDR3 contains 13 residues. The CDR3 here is CASSVGLAGELFF. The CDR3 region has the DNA TGTGCCAGCAGTGTGGGACTAGCCGGGGAGCTGTTTTTT.

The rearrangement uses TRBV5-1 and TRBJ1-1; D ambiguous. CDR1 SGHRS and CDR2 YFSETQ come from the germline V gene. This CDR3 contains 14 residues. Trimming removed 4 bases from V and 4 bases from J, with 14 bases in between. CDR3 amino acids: CASSEPGVGTEAFF. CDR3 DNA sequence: TGCGCCAGCAGCGAACCCGGGGTCGGCACTGAAGCTTTCTTT.

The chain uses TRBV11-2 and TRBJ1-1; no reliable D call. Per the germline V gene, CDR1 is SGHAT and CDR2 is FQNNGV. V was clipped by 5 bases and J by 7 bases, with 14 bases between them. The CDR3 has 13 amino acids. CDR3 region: CASSVPGFSEAFF. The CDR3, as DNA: TGTGCCAGCAGCGTCCCGGGGTTCAGTGAAGCTTTCTTT.

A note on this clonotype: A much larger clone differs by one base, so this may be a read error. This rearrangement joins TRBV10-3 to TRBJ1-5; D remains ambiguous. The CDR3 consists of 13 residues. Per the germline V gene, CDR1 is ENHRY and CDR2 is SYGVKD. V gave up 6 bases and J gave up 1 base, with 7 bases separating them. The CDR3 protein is CAIRGNSNQPQHF. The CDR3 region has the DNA TGTGCCATCAGGGGGAACAGCAATCAGCCCCAGCATTTT.

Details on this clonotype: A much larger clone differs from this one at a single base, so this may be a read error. The CDR3 DNA reads TGCAGTGCTAGAGATGGGACAGTCGAAGCTTTCTTT. Translating it yields CSARDGTVEAFF. The gene calls are TRBV20-1 and TRBJ1-1; 7 bases fit TRBD1. Germline CDR1 DFQATT, CDR2 SNEGSKA (reference sequence). This CDR3 is built from 12 residues. V lost 0 bases, J lost 8 bases, and 3 bases stayed unmatched.

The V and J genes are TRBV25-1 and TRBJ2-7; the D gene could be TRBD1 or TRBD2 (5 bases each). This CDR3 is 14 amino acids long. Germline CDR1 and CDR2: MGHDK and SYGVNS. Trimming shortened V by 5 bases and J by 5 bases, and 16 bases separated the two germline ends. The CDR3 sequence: CASSFSGTVHEQYF. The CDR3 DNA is TGTGCCAGCAGTTTTTCTGGGACCGTCCACGAGCAGTACTTC.

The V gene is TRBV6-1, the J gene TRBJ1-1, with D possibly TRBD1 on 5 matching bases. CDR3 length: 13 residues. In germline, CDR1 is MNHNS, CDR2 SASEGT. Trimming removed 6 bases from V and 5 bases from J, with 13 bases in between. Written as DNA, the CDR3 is TGTGCCAGCAGAATACAGGAGGGGACTGAAGCTTTCTTT. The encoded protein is CASRIQEGTEAFF.

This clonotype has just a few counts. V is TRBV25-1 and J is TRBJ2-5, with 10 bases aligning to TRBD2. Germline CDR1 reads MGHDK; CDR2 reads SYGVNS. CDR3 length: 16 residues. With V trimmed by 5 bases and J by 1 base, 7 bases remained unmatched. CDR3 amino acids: CASSFTSGNFQETQYF. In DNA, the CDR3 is TGTGCCAGCAGTTTCACTAGCGGGAACTTCCAAGAGACCCAGTACTTC.